The 7 T cell receptor beta chains in this list originate from one sample, sequenced in a study of identical twins. Each CDR3 protein is one row after TCRdb ran MiXCR on the 5' RACE reads. The profile shows 350,000 to 450,000 distinct CDR3 sequences, approximately 18% of them singletons. Sample: naive T cells sorted from blood. These receptors came from a man aged 50-60 years in good health.

This chain joins TRBV20-1 and TRBJ2-5; 10 bases match TRBD2. Germline CDR1 and CDR2: DFQATT and SNEGSKA (reference sequence). The CDR3 length is 15 residues. V was clipped by 4 bases and J by 4 bases; unmatched bases: 9. The DNA of the CDR3 is TGCAGTGCTAAGGGTGGTAGCGGGAGGTTAGAGACCCAGTACTTC. This gives the protein CSAKGGSGRLETQYF.

The chain couples TRBV12-5 to TRBJ2-2, with a tentative D call TRBD2 (6 bases). Trimming pared 1 base from V and 0 bases from J, leaving 6 bases between. The CDR3 contains 15 residues. CDR1 and CDR2 from the germline V gene are LGHNT and FRNRAP. This CDR3 is CASGLGTTNTGELFF. The CDR3, as DNA: TGTGCTAGTGGTTTGGGGACTACGAACACCGGGGAGCTGTTTTTT.

The chain recombines TRBV4-2 with TRBJ2-7, with D unclear. Trimming took off 0 bases at V and 1 base at J, with 10 bases between the two ends. The CDR3 extends over 15 amino acids. Looked up from germline, CDR1 is LGHNA and CDR2 is YNFKEQ. This CDR3 reads CASSQDWIQSYEQYF. The DNA for the CDR3 is TGTGCCAGCAGCCAAGACTGGATCCAGTCCTACGAGCAGTACTTC.

The rearrangement uses TRBV6-6 and TRBJ1-4, with D tentatively TRBD1 (5 bases). Germline V gives CDR1 MNHNY, CDR2 SVGAGI (reference sequence). Between the trimmed V and J ends, which lost 9 bases and 4 bases, there was a span of 12 bases. The CDR3 covers 13 residues. CDR3 in amino acids: CASIQEINEKLFF. The CDR3 DNA sequence: TGTGCCAGTATACAGGAGATTAATGAAAAACTGTTTTTT.

This clonotype was counted many times. CDR3 loop: CSVGRDSKEKLFF. The CDR3 DNA reads TGCAGCGTTGGGAGGGACAGCAAAGAAAAACTGTTTTTT. The V call is TRBV29-1, the J call TRBJ1-4; TRBD1 aligns across 7 bases. Trimming at V came to 4 bases and at J to 8 bases, leaving 7 bases not matched to a gene. This CDR3 spans 13 amino acids. CDR1 and CDR2 from the germline V gene are SQVTM and ANQGSEA.

The table lists this clonotype with a few counts. The V and J genes are TRBV6-2 or TRBV6-3 and TRBJ1-2, with D maybe TRBD1 (6 bases). V dropped 0 bases and J dropped 8 bases, with 22 bases sitting between them. From germline, CDR1 is MNHEY and CDR2 SVGEGT. This CDR3 comprises 17 residues. The CDR3 DNA follows: TGTGCCAGCAGTTACTCGGCCAGGGGACCTTCTGAGCGCGGCTACACCTTC. The encoded protein is CASSYSARGPSERGYTF.

The count of this clonotype is one. V gene TRBV4-2 combines with J gene TRBJ1-2; maybe TRBD1 (5 bases). V was shortened by 4 bases and J by 2 bases, with 20 bases between the two germline ends. Germline assignment: CDR1 LGHNA and CDR2 YNFKEQ. There are 17 residues in the CDR3. CDR3 in DNA: TGTGCCAGCAGCCCTCGTGCCCCGGGACGGGAGAACTATGGCTACACCTTC. As protein: CASSPRAPGRENYGYTF.